This T cell receptor beta chain emerged from a study of identical twins. Findings and caveats of the study: Out-of-frame beta chain sequences displayed weaker excess sharing between twins.

TCRdb used MiXCR to reprocess the 5' RACE reads, holding one entry per CDR3 protein. The profile shows roughly 230,000 distinct CDR3 sequences, about 8.3% of them singletons. In its sample, this clonotype was seen many times. As yet, its antigen is unknown. The donor group consisted entirely of healthy Caucasians. This CDR3 comprises 14 residues. Trimming shortened V by 4 bases and J by 3 bases, and 13 bases separated the two germline ends. These same records also appear under a second study, on yellow fever vaccine responses in identical twins.

The chain employs TRBV12-3 or TRBV12-4 and TRBJ2-7; D might be TRBD2 (6 bases). The receptor was derived from a woman younger than 30 in good health. The sample was CD8+ T cells sorted from blood. The CDR3 region has the DNA TGTGCCAGCAGTTCGCACTTGACTAGCTACGAGCAGTACTTC. This sequence encodes CASSSHLTSYEQYF.